One sample yielded the 13 T cell receptor beta chains listed below, sequenced in a study of blood T cell repertoires in COVID-19. The method was immunoSEQ multiplex PCR; TCRdb's version includes in-frame clones alone and lacks a portion of them. The sample yields approximately 500,000 clones, roughly 87% seen once. Sequencing was performed on peripheral blood. Receptors originate from a man younger than 35 with COVID-19, enrolled during active disease.

The V gene is TRBV6-2 or TRBV6-3, the J gene TRBJ1-3; D call uncertain. The V and J ends lost 4 bases and 7 bases respectively, with 8 bases between them. Germline loops: CDR1 MNHEY, CDR2 SVGEGT. The CDR3 has 12 residues. The CDR3 loop reads CASSFTENTIYF. In DNA, the CDR3 is TGTGCCAGCAGTTTCACAGAGAACACCATATATTTT.

This clone showed up just a few times. The chain couples TRBV5-4 to TRBJ1-1; D is uncertain. The germline V gene has CDR1 SGHNT and CDR2 YYREEE (reference sequence). V lost 2 bases, J lost 1 base, and 9 bases lay in between. The CDR3 consists of 14 residues. This CDR3 reads CASSFPGENTEAFF. The CDR3 coding sequence is TGTGCCAGCAGCTTCCCGGGAGAGAACACTGAAGCTTTCTTT.

Regarding this clone: The same CDR3 can be traced to other DNA sequences in this sample. The CDR3, as DNA: TGTGCCAGTAGTATAGGCCAGGGGGATGGCTACACCTTC. This encodes CASSIGQGDGYTF. The V and J genes are TRBV19 and TRBJ1-2; 7 bases line up with TRBD1. Germline trimming cut 1 base from V and 6 bases from J; bases unmatched to any gene: 2. CDR1 is LNHDA and CDR2 is SQIVND in the germline V gene (reference sequence). This CDR3 has 13 residues.

The gene calls are TRBV11-2 and TRBJ1-2; no definite D call. Germline loops: CDR1 SGHAT, CDR2 FQNNGV. This CDR3 has 12 residues. V lost 4 bases and J lost 4, with 7 bases in between. The CDR3 reads CASSSEGYGYTF. CDR3 nucleotide sequence: TGTGCCAGCAGCTCGGAGGGCTATGGCTACACCTTC.

The chain links TRBV24-1 to TRBJ2-1; a weak D match, TRBD2 (6 bases). CDR3 length equals 16 residues. CDR1 is KGHDR, CDR2 SFDVKD, per germline. V shed 4 bases and J shed 10 bases, with 22 bases lying between them. The CDR3 DNA follows: TGTGCCACCAGTGACCATACGGGGGTAAAGCAATGGGAGCAGTTCTTC. This translates into CATSDHTGVKQWEQFF.

The chain joins TRBV5-1 to TRBJ2-1; TRBD2 aligns across 7 bases. V lost 4 bases and J lost 7; bases outside the gene matches: 14. Germline V gene lookup returns CDR1 SGHRS and CDR2 YFSETQ. The CDR3 totals 16 residues. CDR3 residues: CASSNGPSGGPNEQFF. In DNA, the CDR3 is TGCGCCAGCAGCAATGGGCCTAGCGGAGGGCCAAATGAGCAGTTCTTC.

This clone appeared a single time. The sample has other DNA sequences that encode this CDR3 too. The J gene is TRBJ2-3, the V gene TRBV7-9; no reliable D call. Germline V gene sequence: CDR1 SEHNR, CDR2 FQNEAQ (reference sequence). Trimming pared 1 base from V and 6 bases from J, leaving 5 bases between. CDR3 size: 12 residues. The chain's CDR3 is CASSLVSDTQYF. CDR3 sequence (DNA): TGTGCCAGCAGCTTAGTATCGGATACGCAGTATTTT. Using reference TRBV7-9 and TRBJ2-3 for the parts outside the CDR3, the full variable domain is DTGVSQNPRHKITKRGQNVTFRCDPISEHNRLYWYRQTLGQGPEFLTYFQNEAQLEKSRLLSDRFSAERPKGSFSTLEIQRTEQGDSAMYLCASSLVSDTQYFGPGTRLTVL.

The V gene is TRBV20-1, the J gene TRBJ2-7, with 13 bases matching TRBD2. After removal of 3 bases from V and 1 base from J, the junction contained 3 bases not matched to a gene. The length of the CDR3 is 15 residues. Per germline, CDR1 DFQATT and CDR2 SNEGSKA (reference sequence). The CDR3 nucleotides are TGCAGTGCTAGTCGGGGACTAGCGGGGTCCTACGAGCAGTACTTC. It specifies CSASRGLAGSYEQYF.

The CDR3 region is CASSYSGTGDEQFF. DNA for the CDR3: TGTGCCAGCAGTTATTCCGGGACAGGGGATGAGCAGTTCTTC. This chain joins TRBV6-5 and TRBJ2-1; 10 bases line up with TRBD1. With V trimmed by 3 bases and J by 8 bases, 4 bases remained unmatched. CDR1 and CDR2 from the germline V gene are MNHEY and SVGAGI. The length of the CDR3 is 14 residues.

The chain recombines TRBV19 with TRBJ2-2; 10 bases are a match to TRBD2. The length of the CDR3 is 14 residues. V shed 3 bases, J shed 6 bases, and the junction held 1 base outside the gene matches. CDR1 is LNHDA and CDR2 is SQIVND in the germline V gene (reference sequence). The CDR3 bases are TGTGCCAGTAGTATTCTAGCGGGGGCCGGGGAGCTGTTTTTT. Translation gives CASSILAGAGELFF.

CDR3 amino acids: CASSLVGPYNEQFF. In nucleotides, the CDR3 is TGTGCCAGCAGCTTGGTGGGGCCTTACAATGAGCAGTTCTTC. The J gene is TRBJ2-1, the V gene TRBV5-4, with a possible D match to TRBD1 (5 bases). Trimming left V 0 bases short and J 4 bases short, with 8 bases between. Germline CDR1 reads SGHNT; CDR2 reads YYREEE (reference sequence). The CDR3 consists of 14 residues. The whole variable domain, filled in from reference TRBV5-4 and TRBJ2-1, reads ETGVTQSPTHLIKTRGQQVTLRCSSQSGHNTVSWYQQALGQGPQFIFQYYREEENGRGNFPPRFSGLQFPNYSSELNVNALELDDSALYLCASSLVGPYNEQFFGPGTRLTVL.

V and J are TRBV30 and TRBJ2-1; the D gene is possibly TRBD2 (6 bases). This CDR3 contains 14 residues. CDR1 is GTSNPN and CDR2 is SVGIG in the germline V gene (reference sequence). V was trimmed by 6 bases and J by 2 bases, leaving 14 bases between them. The CDR3 nucleotides are TGTGCCTGTCAGCGGGCGGATACCTACAATGAGCAGTTCTTC. The encoded protein is CACQRADTYNEQFF.

The CDR3 is CASRRVTIEETQYF. CDR3 coding DNA: TGTGCCAGCAGAAGAGTCACCATTGAAGAGACCCAGTACTTC. The V call is TRBV3-1 (or the pseudogene TRBV3-2), the J call TRBJ2-5; D call uncertain. Germline CDR1 LGHDT, CDR2 YNNKEL (reference sequence). Trimming left V 6 bases short and J 3 bases short, with 14 bases between. The CDR3 contains 14 residues.